This TCR beta chain was recorded in a study of OX40 agonist ivuxolimab in advanced cancers. Overall study: Patients with hepatocellular carcinoma, melanoma, renal cell or head and neck cancer made up the dose-escalation patients. Study outcomes and limitations: Low levels of normalized T-cell clonal expansion also appeared in some nonresponders. Both CD4+ and CD8+ T cell populations in blood had undergone clonal expansion by week 6 at 0.1 to 3.0 mg/kg.

Of note for this clone: Its antigen is not known.

Trimming took off 3 bases at V and 7 bases at J, with 15 bases between the two ends. Germline-derived CDR1 and CDR2 are MNHEY and SMNVEV (reference sequence). This CDR3 comprises 15 residues. People who had autoimmune disease history or systemic immunosuppression were excluded. Repertoires were generated with immunoSEQ multiplex PCR, while TCRdb's copy carries only in-frame clones and drops some. The sample includes around 69,000 clones, about 89% of them seen just once. This chain links TRBV27 with TRBJ1-4, with D possibly being TRBD1 (5 bases). The specimen was CD4+ or CD8+ T cells sorted from blood, collected in a trial of the OX40 agonist ivuxolimab. The TCR comes from an adult with an advanced solid tumor such as melanoma, head and neck, liver or kidney cancer. The CDR3 loop is CASSFLGTWGEKLFF. The DNA of the CDR3 is TGTGCCAGCAGTTTCTTAGGGACTTGGGGTGAAAAACTGTTTTTT.